Following are 21 T cell receptor beta chains from one sample sequenced in a study of tumor-infiltrating lymphocytes in oesophageal squamous cell carcinoma. TCRdb reprocessed the PCR reads via MiXCR and lists one record per CDR3 protein. Among 15,000 to 25,000 distinct CDR3 sequences listed, about 38% were seen once. The specimen sequenced was normal esophageal tissue next to the tumor. These receptors were obtained from a male donor with esophageal squamous cell carcinoma.

This clonotype is medium-sized within its sample. J is TRBJ2-1 and V is TRBV7-9, with D possibly TRBD2 on 5 matching bases. The germline gives CDR1 SEHNR, CDR2 FQNEAQ (reference sequence). The CDR3 sequence is 14 residues long. Between the trimmed V and J ends, which lost 4 bases and 3 bases, there was a span of 10 bases. The CDR3 nucleotides read TGTGCCAGCAGCTCCAGCGGAAACTACAATGAGCAGTTCTTC. This sequence encodes CASSSSGNYNEQFF.

This sequence joins TRBV7-3 and TRBJ2-2; 10 bases align to TRBD2. The germline V gene has CDR1 SGHTA and CDR2 FQGTGA. The V gene end was trimmed by 5 bases and the J gene end by 1 base; junction bases not matched to a gene: 4. The CDR3 has 16 amino acids. As DNA, the CDR3 is TGTGCCAGCAGCCCATTAGCGGGGGGGAACACCGGGGAGCTGTTTTTT. Protein: CASSPLAGGNTGELFF. Complete variable domain (other parts from reference TRBV7-3 and TRBJ2-2): GAGVSQTPSNKVTEKGKYVELRCDPISGHTALYWYRQSLGQGPEFLIYFQGTGAADDSGLPNDRFFAVRPEGSVSTLKIQRTERGDSAVYLCASSPLAGGNTGELFFGEGSRLTVL.

This clonotype is medium-sized within its sample. The chain employs TRBV7-3 and TRBJ2-3; 9 positions agree with TRBD2. Losses at the gene ends were 5 bases for V and 2 bases for J; bases not matched to a gene: 23. The CDR3 consists of 21 residues. Germline V gene data show CDR1 as SGHTA and CDR2 as FQGTGA. CDR3 region: CASSLRPPLIAGARSTDTQYF. The CDR3 coding sequence is TGTGCCAGCAGCCTCCGTCCCCCCCTTATAGCGGGAGCCCGCTCCACAGATACGCAGTATTTT.

The chain couples TRBV18 to TRBJ1-1; D is possibly TRBD1 (5 bases). Germline V gene data show CDR1 as KGHSH and CDR2 as LQKENI. This CDR3 spans 13 amino acids. V was trimmed by 6 bases and J by 2 bases, leaving 10 bases between them. The CDR3 sequence is CASSKDSNTEAFF. The CDR3 DNA is TGTGCCAGCTCTAAAGACAGTAACACTGAAGCTTTCTTT. The variable domain in full, with the rest retrieved from reference TRBV18 and TRBJ1-1, is NAGVMQNPRHLVRRRGQEARLRCSPMKGHSHVYWYRQLPEEGLKFMVYLQKENIIDESGMPKERFSAEFPKEGPSILRIQQVVRGDSAAYFCASSKDSNTEAFFGQGTRLTVV.

This clonotype was observed a few times. The rearrangement uses TRBV7-8 and TRBJ2-3, with D unresolved. Trimming stripped 3 bases from V and 1 base from J, with 5 bases between. The germline CDR1 and CDR2 sequences are SGHVS and FQNEAQ. The CDR3 has 13 residues. The CDR3: CASSLDRTDTQYF. DNA of the CDR3: TGTGCCAGCAGCTTGGACCGCACAGATACGCAGTATTTT.

By frequency in the sample, this clonotype is medium-sized. The chain combines TRBV7-8 with TRBJ2-1; D possibly uses TRBD1 or TRBD2 (7 bases each). The CDR3 sequence is 16 residues long. With 5 bases removed from V and 8 bases from J, the gap between germline ends came to 22 bases. Germline loops: CDR1 SGHVS, CDR2 FQNEAQ. This chain's CDR3 is CASSPSGGAGDYEQFF. The DNA for the CDR3 is TGTGCCAGCAGCCCCTCAGGGGGGGCCGGAGACTATGAGCAGTTCTTC.

Concerning this clonotype: The junction differs from germline at one of its ends, possibly a read error. The J gene is TRBJ1-1, the V gene TRBV11-3; tentatively, D is TRBD1 (5 bases). The germline V gene encodes CDR1 SGHNT and CDR2 YENEEA. The CDR3 sequence is 11 residues long. The CDR3 loop reads CASSLDTETFF. The CDR3 DNA sequence: TGTGCCAGCAGCTTGGACACTGAAACTTTCTTT.

This clonotype came up a few times. This sequence joins TRBV7-9 and TRBJ2-7; 10 nucleotides agree with TRBD2. The CDR3 contains 16 residues. CDR1 and CDR2 from the germline V gene are SEHNR and FQNEAQ (reference sequence). CDR3 protein: CVTRRASGRGGNEQYF. The CDR3 bases are TGTGTTACGCGACGGGCTAGCGGGAGAGGGGGGAATGAGCAGTACTTC.

Points on this clonotype: A junction end diverges from the germline sequence, so it may reflect a read error. This chain joins TRBV7-6 and TRBJ2-5; 7 nucleotides line up with TRBD2. The closer fit of TRBJ2-1 to the DNA end suggests the J call may be wrong. Germline V gene data show CDR1 as SGHVS and CDR2 as FNYEAQ. This CDR3 region has 16 residues. In DNA form, the CDR3 reads TGTGCTAGCAGCTTATCGGTTCTAGTGGGAGGGGATGAGCAGTTCTTC. It specifies CASSLSVLVGGDEQFF.

To note about this clonotype: One junction end disagrees with the germline gene, perhaps due to a read error. The genes are TRBV7-9 and TRBJ2-4; D may be TRBD1 (5 bases). CDR1 is SEHNR, CDR2 FQNEAQ, per germline (reference sequence). The CDR3 has 15 residues. The CDR3 DNA sequence: TGTGCCAGCAGCTTAGCCCAGGGCCCAAATTCACCCCTCCACTTC. Protein sequence: CASSLAQGPNSPLHF.

This clonotype was observed a few times. A read error may produce the germline difference seen at one junction end. The chain employs TRBV5-1 and TRBJ2-7; 11 bases are a match to TRBD2. Germline CDR1 reads SGHRS; CDR2 reads YFSETQ. This CDR3 region has 15 residues. The CDR3 DNA follows: TGCGCCAGCAGCTTGAAACTAGCGGGAGCCCACGAGCAGTACTTT. Its translation: CASSLKLAGAHEQYF.

In its sample, this clonotype ranks as medium-sized. The chain joins TRBV7-3 to TRBJ2-3; TRBD2 matches at 9 bases. CDR1 SGHTA and CDR2 FQGTGA come from the germline V gene. With V trimmed by 0 bases and J by 8 bases, 3 bases remained unmatched. This CDR3 spans 14 amino acids. The CDR3 loop is CASSLTGTSSTQYF. DNA of the CDR3: TGTGCCAGCAGCTTAACGGGGACTAGCTCTACGCAGTATTTT.

This chain links TRBV24-1 with TRBJ2-7; possibly TRBD1 for D (6 bases). Germline V gene sequence: CDR1 KGHDR, CDR2 SFDVKD. Between the trimmed V and J ends, which lost 2 bases and 2 bases, there was a span of 12 bases. The CDR3 covers 15 residues. CDR3 nucleotide sequence: TGTGCCACCAGTGATTCGGACAGAAACCCCTACGAGCAGTACTTC. Translated: CATSDSDRNPYEQYF.

This clonotype turned up a few times. The gene calls are TRBV7-2 and TRBJ1-4; no definite D call. The germline V and J ends were trimmed by 5 bases and 8 bases, with 15 bases remaining between them. The CDR3 is made up of 14 amino acids. Germline V gene sequence: CDR1 SGHTA, CDR2 FQGNSA. The CDR3 bases are TGTGCCAGCAGCGCCGGGGATATAGGGGAAAAACTGTTTTTT. Protein product: CASSAGDIGEKLFF.

This clonotype has ten or more counts. Being one base from a much bigger clone, this may be a read error. The rearrangement joins TRBV24-1 to TRBJ2-4; D unresolved. This CDR3 is built from 15 residues. Between the trimmed V and J ends, which lost 5 bases and 13 bases, there was a span of 23 bases. CDR1 is KGHDR, CDR2 SFDVKD, per germline. In DNA, the CDR3 is TGTGCCACCAGTGGGGCCCCCCTCTATAACAATGAGCAGTACTTC. As protein: CATSGAPLYNNEQYF.

This sequence joins TRBV30 and TRBJ2-7; D ambiguous. Gene TRBJ2-1 matches the end of the DNA better, so the J call may be wrong. Germline assignment: CDR1 GTSNPN and CDR2 SVGIG (reference sequence). This CDR3 is built from 12 residues. DNA of the CDR3: TGTGCCTGGGCACCGAATAGGTATGAGCAGTTCTTC. Amino acid sequence: CAWAPNRYEQFF.

Sample share makes this clonotype medium-sized. The rearrangement uses TRBV11-3 and TRBJ2-1, with 12 positions matching TRBD2. The CDR3 consists of 15 residues. The trim removed 5 bases at V and 2 bases at J, leaving 1 base unmatched. Germline V gives CDR1 SGHNT, CDR2 YENEEA. The CDR3 coding sequence is TGTGCCAGCAGCAGACTAGCGGGAGCCTACAATGAGCAGTTCTTC. Translated, it gives CASSRLAGAYNEQFF. The whole variable domain, remainder taken from reference TRBV11-3 and TRBJ2-1, is EAGVVQSPRYKIIEKKQPVAFWCNPISGHNTLYWYLQNLGQGPELLIRYENEEAVDDSQLPKDRFSAERLKGVDSTLKIQPAELGDSAVYLCASSRLAGAYNEQFFGPGTRLTVL.

The V call is TRBV11-3, the J call TRBJ1-6; maybe TRBD1 (5 bases). Trimming removed 3 bases at V and 7 bases at J, with 7 bases between. This CDR3 region has 13 residues. Germline lookup yields CDR1 SGHNT and CDR2 YENEEA. CDR3 sequence reads: CASSFPGNSPLHF. The CDR3 DNA follows: TGTGCCAGCAGCTTCCCAGGGAATTCACCCCTCCACTTT.

There are a few counts of this clonotype. The chain employs TRBV7-2 and TRBJ2-1; D gene ambiguous. CDR3 length: 15 residues. Trimming removed 5 bases at V and 3 bases at J, with 14 bases between. Germline lookup yields CDR1 SGHTA and CDR2 FQGNSA. The CDR3 protein is CASSPSQSLYNEQFF. For the CDR3, the DNA is TGTGCCAGCAGCCCGAGTCAGTCACTCTACAATGAGCAGTTCTTC.

As regards this clonotype: Relative to the germline gene, one junction end is altered; a read error may explain this. The chain carries TRBV18 and TRBJ2-4; TRBD1 is a possible D gene (6 bases). The DNA end is a closer match to TRBJ2-5, so the J assignment may be wrong. CDR1 is KGHSH, CDR2 LQKENI, per germline. The length of the CDR3 is 15 residues. CDR3 bases: TGTACCAGCTCACCGCGACAGGCCTCGGGCGAGACCCAGTACTTC. It codes for CTSSPRQASGETQYF.

The chain combines TRBV7-9 with TRBJ2-3; 8 nucleotides align to TRBD1. V trimming: 5 bases; J trimming: 4 bases; junction bases outside the gene matches: 8. Germline lookup yields CDR1 SEHNR and CDR2 FQNEAQ (reference sequence). The CDR3 runs 15 residues. In DNA form, the CDR3 reads TGTGCCAGCAGCCCCTCCGGACAGGGATCAGATACGCAGTATTTT. Residues: CASSPSGQGSDTQYF.